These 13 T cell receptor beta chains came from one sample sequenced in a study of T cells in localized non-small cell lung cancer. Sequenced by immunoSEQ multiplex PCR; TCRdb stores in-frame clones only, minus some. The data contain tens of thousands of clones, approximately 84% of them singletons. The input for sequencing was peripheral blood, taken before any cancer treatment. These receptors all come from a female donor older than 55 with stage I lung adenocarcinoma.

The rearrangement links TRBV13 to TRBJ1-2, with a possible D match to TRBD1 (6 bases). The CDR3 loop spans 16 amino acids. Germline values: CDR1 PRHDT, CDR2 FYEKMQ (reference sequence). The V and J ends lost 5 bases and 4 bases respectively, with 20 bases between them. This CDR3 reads CASSIGDRGGRYGYTF. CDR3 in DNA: TGTGCCAGCAGCATTGGGGACCGTGGGGGCCGCTATGGCTACACCTTC.

CDR3 sequence reads: CASSGGSVGTEAFF. The CDR3, as DNA: TGTGCCAGCAGCGGAGGGTCGGTAGGCACTGAAGCTTTCTTT. The chain recombines TRBV5-4 with TRBJ1-1; no firm D call. V was trimmed by 4 bases and J by 4 bases, leaving 14 bases between them. This CDR3 is 14 amino acids long. The germline V gene encodes CDR1 SGHNT and CDR2 YYREEE (reference sequence).

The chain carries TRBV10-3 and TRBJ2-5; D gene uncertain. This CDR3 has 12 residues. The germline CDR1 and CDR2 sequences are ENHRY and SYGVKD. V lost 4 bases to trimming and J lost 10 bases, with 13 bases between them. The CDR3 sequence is CAISATSLDQYF. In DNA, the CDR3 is TGTGCCATCAGTGCGACCTCTTTGGACCAGTACTTC.

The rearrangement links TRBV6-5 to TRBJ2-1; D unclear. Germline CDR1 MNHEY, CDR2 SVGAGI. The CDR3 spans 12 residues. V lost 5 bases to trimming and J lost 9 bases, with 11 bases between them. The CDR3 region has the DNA TGTGCCAGCAGTGAAGCGCGGTTTGAGCAGTTCTTC. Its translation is CASSEARFEQFF.

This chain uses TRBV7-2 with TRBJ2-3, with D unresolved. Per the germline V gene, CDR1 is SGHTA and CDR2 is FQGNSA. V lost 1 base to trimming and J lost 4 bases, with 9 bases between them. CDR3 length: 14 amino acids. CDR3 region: CASSLDLGPDTQYF. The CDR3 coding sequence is TGTGCCAGCAGCTTAGATCTAGGGCCAGATACGCAGTATTTT.

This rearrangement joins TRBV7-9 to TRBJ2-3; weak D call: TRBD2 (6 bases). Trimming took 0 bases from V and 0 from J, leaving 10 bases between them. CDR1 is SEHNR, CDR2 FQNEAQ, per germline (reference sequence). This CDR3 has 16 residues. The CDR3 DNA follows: TGTGCCAGCAGCTTAGCTAGCGGAGTGAGCACAGATACGCAGTATTTT. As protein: CASSLASGVSTDTQYF.

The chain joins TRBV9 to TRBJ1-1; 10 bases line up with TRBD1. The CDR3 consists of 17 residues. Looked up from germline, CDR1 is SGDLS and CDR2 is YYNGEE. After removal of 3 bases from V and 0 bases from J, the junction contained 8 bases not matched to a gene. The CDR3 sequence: CASSAGQGLIMNTEAFF. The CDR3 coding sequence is TGTGCCAGCAGCGCGGGACAGGGGTTAATAATGAACACTGAAGCTTTCTTT.

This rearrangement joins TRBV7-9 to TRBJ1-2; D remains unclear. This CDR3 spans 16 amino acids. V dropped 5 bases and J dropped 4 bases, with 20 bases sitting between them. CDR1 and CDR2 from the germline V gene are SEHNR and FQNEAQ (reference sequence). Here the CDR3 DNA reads TGTGCCAGCAGCCCTCCTCCTGGGTCGCCGATCTATGGCTACACCTTC. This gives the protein CASSPPPGSPIYGYTF.

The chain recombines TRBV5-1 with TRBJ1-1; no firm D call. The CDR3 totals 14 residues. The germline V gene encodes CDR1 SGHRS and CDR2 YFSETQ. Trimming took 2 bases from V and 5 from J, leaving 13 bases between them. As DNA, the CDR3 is TGCGCCAGCAGCTTCGGGCACGGGAAGACTGAAGCTTTCTTT. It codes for CASSFGHGKTEAFF.

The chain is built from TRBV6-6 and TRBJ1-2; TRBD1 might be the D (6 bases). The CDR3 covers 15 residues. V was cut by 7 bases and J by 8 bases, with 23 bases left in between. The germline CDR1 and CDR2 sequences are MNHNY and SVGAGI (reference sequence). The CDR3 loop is CASKNTGAGREGYTF. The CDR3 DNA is TGTGCCAGCAAAAACACGGGGGCAGGGAGAGAGGGCTACACCTTC.

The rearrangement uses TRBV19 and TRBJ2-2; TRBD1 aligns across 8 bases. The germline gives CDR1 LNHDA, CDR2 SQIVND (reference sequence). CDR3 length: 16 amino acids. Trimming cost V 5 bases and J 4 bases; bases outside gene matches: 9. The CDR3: CASSLTTGVTTGELFF. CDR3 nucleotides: TGTGCCAGTAGTCTTACGACAGGGGTAACCACCGGGGAGCTGTTTTTT.

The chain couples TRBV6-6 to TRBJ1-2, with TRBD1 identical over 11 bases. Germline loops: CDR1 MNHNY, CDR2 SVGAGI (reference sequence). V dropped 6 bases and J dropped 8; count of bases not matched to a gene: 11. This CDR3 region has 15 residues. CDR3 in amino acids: CASSAPGQGASGYTF. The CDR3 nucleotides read TGTGCCAGCAGCGCCCCCGGACAGGGGGCGTCGGGCTACACCTTC.

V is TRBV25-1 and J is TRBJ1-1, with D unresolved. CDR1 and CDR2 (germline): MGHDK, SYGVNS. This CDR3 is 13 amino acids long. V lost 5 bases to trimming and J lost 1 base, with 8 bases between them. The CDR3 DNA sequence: TGTGCCAGCAGTTTTACGGGGAACACTGAAGCTTTCTTT. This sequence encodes CASSFTGNTEAFF.